This T cell receptor beta chain was identified during a study of cytomegalovirus exposure and HLA in healthy donors. At the level of the study: Earlier, 110 million or so unique TCR beta sequences were recovered from around 200 million T cells by an analysis.

CDR3 length: 13 amino acids. CDR1 ENHRY and CDR2 SYGVKD come from the germline V gene. V was shortened by 6 bases and J by 0 bases, with 8 bases between the two germline ends. A word on this clone: The antigen remains undetermined.

Study-level points and caveats: Later work associated roughly 15,000 TCR beta sequences with HLA alleles at 0.05 false discovery rate. Later analysis identified a missense DCLRE1C variant that was linked to TCR beta V- and J-gene trimming.

PCR involved 60 Vbeta and 13 Jbeta primers. The repertoire was sequenced with immunoSEQ multiplex PCR; TCRdb's copy has only in-frame clones and lacks some. The profile shows 100,000 to 120,000 clones, 70% to 85% of them singletons. The gene calls are TRBV10-3 and TRBJ1-1, with D possibly matching TRBD1 (5 bases). This receptor was taken from a man aged 25-45 years in good health and CMV-seropositive. The sequencing input was PBMCs. The CDR3, as DNA: TGTGCCATCAGGGGGGGGTTGAACACTGAAGCTTTCTTT. This translates into CAIRGGLNTEAFF.